This T cell receptor (beta chain) originates from a study of response to subunit inactivated influenza vaccine. One entry per CDR3 protein results from TCRdb running MiXCR on the RT-PCR reads. The sample has over 150,000 distinct CDR3 sequences; around 10% are singletons. Germline V gene lookup returns CDR1 SQVTM and CDR2 ANQGSEA. The CDR3 runs 15 residues. Unmatched junction bases numbered 8, after V lost 0 bases and J lost 3 bases. There are a few counts of this clonotype. What it binds is not known. Overall study results and limits: There was a suggestion from the authors that each seasonal influenza vaccination recruits few new T cells.

The starting material was CD8+ T cells sorted from PBMCs, obtained 23 months after vaccination. This clonotype was obtained from a man aged 50 to 69 who received an inactivated influenza vaccine. The chain is built from TRBV29-1 and TRBJ2-7, with 7 bases lining up with TRBD1. This CDR3 is CSVEDRGTGDYEQYF. As DNA, the CDR3 is TGCAGCGTTGAAGATCGGGGAACAGGGGACTACGAGCAGTACTTC.